This TCR beta chain stems from a study of blood T cell repertoires in COVID-19. On the study more broadly: COVID-19 samples collected from the United States, Italy and Spain covered acute and convalescent phases.

As processed by the authors: By means of reference gene primer amplification, nucleated cell counts were estimated. TCRdb keeps only in-frame clones here, not all; method: immunoSEQ multiplex PCR. The V and J calls and the clone size are those of that table, but D and trimming were determined from the DNA. This table holds approximately 40,000 clones, roughly 90% found once. The receptor's source is a human donor in a cohort sampled during active COVID-19. The specimen was peripheral blood.

The CDR3 sequence: CASSESSGLDIQYF. As DNA, the CDR3 is TGTGCCAGCAGTGAGTCATCAGGACTGGACATTCAGTACTTC. The chain carries TRBV25-1 and TRBJ2-4; TRBD2 might be the D (5 bases). This CDR3 has 14 residues. Germline lookup yields CDR1 MGHDK and CDR2 SYGVNS. Trimming left V 3 bases short and J 8 bases short, with 14 bases between.